One and the same sample provided the 10 T cell receptor beta chains below, sequenced in a study of pediatric ulcerative colitis. Assay: immunoSEQ multiplex PCR; the TCRdb copy retains only in-frame clones and omits some. The sample includes around 64,000 clones, around four fifths seen only once; the top ten take roughly 5.5%. Sequenced: blood. The receptors come from a boy aged 5-17 years with moderate ulcerative colitis.

This chain uses TRBV6-5 with TRBJ2-4, with TRBD2 matching 9 bases. Germline values: CDR1 MNHEY, CDR2 SVGAGI. The J segment lost 7 bases and the V segment lost 6 bases, leaving 7 bases of the junction unmatched. This CDR3 has 14 residues. The CDR3 sequence is CASSLAGNWNIQYF. The CDR3 coding sequence is TGTGCCAGCAGCCTAGCGGGAAATTGGAACATTCAGTACTTC.

The chain uses TRBV7-3 and TRBJ1-1; maybe TRBD1 (5 bases). Trimming pared 0 bases from V and 4 bases from J, leaving 9 bases between. The CDR3 length is 14 residues. Germline V lookup: CDR1 SGHTA, CDR2 FQGTGA. DNA of the CDR3: TGTGCCAGCAGCTTAACGGGGCAGACCACTGAAGCTTTCTTT. Amino acid sequence: CASSLTGQTTEAFF.

The count of this clone is one. The chain combines TRBV9 with TRBJ2-3; no reliable D call. Trimming took off 6 bases at V and 5 bases at J, with 19 bases between the two ends. CDR1 is SGDLS and CDR2 is YYNGEE in the germline V gene. The length of the CDR3 is 15 residues. The CDR3: CASNPDSRRRDTQYF. For the CDR3, the DNA is TGTGCCAGCAACCCAGACTCCAGAAGGAGAGATACGCAGTATTTT.

The V and J genes are TRBV29-1 and TRBJ1-3; D not resolved. V was cut by 3 bases and J by 0 bases, with 6 bases left in between. The CDR3 is 13 amino acids. In germline, CDR1 is SQVTM, CDR2 ANQGSEA. CDR3 sequence: CSVDGRSGNTIYF. Written as DNA, the CDR3 is TGCAGCGTTGACGGTCGCTCTGGAAACACCATATATTTT.

This sequence joins TRBV6-5 and TRBJ2-1; the match to TRBD2 covers 7 bases. The CDR3 is 15 residues long. V lost 6 bases and J lost 8; bases outside the gene matches: 13. Germline V gene lookup returns CDR1 MNHEY and CDR2 SVGAGI. CDR3 sequence: CASRTLWEGSDEQFF. The CDR3 DNA reads as TGTGCCAGCAGGACCCTGTGGGAGGGGAGTGATGAGCAGTTCTTC.

The rearrangement joins TRBV5-1 to TRBJ1-2; D gene unclear. V was cut by 0 bases and J by 2 bases, with 14 bases left in between. This CDR3 has 16 residues. Germline V CDR1 and CDR2: SGHRS, YFSETQ. CDR3 sequence: CASSLGGGRRNYGYTF. The DNA for the CDR3 is TGCGCCAGCAGCTTGGGCGGCGGGAGAAGAAACTATGGCTACACCTTC.

The chain joins TRBV9 to TRBJ2-1; 11 nucleotides align to TRBD2. The CDR3 runs 14 residues. Germline values: CDR1 SGDLS, CDR2 YYNGEE. V lost 5 bases, J lost 9 bases, and 7 bases stayed unmatched. As DNA, the CDR3 is TGTGCCAGCAGAGTAACTAGCGGGAGAGGTGAGCAGTTCTTC. Protein sequence: CASRVTSGRGEQFF. The full variable domain, its missing parts supplied by reference TRBV9 and TRBJ2-1, is DSGVTQTPKHLITATGQRVTLRCSPRSGDLSVYWYQQSLDQGLQFLIQYYNGEERAKGNILERFSAQQFPDLHSELNLSSLELGDSALYFCASRVTSGRGEQFFGPGTRLTVL.

This clone was seen only a few times. This sequence joins TRBV5-1 and TRBJ1-5; D unclear. The V gene lost 0 bases and the J gene lost 7 bases, with 14 bases spanning the gap. The CDR3 extends over 15 amino acids. Germline values: CDR1 SGHRS, CDR2 YFSETQ. The DNA of the CDR3 is TGCGCCAGCAGCTTGGGAGGTCAGGCACAACAGCCCCAGCATTTT. Protein sequence: CASSLGGQAQQPQHF.

This clone showed up just a few times. CDR3 coding DNA: TGTGCCAGCAGCGTAGAAAACTTCCTCGGCGAGCAGTACTTC. Amino acids: CASSVENFLGEQYF. The genes are TRBV9 and TRBJ2-7, with D unclear. The V end was cut by 0 bases, the J end by 6 bases, with 13 bases between. CDR1 is SGDLS and CDR2 is YYNGEE in the germline V gene. This CDR3 has 14 amino acids.

The rearrangement joins TRBV5-5 to TRBJ2-3; D is unclear. Trimming took off 2 bases at V and 8 bases at J, with 12 bases between the two ends. The CDR3 consists of 13 residues. Germline-derived CDR1 and CDR2 are SGHKS and YYEKEE (reference sequence). The CDR3 DNA reads as TGTGCCAGCAGCTTTACGGGCCCAGCTACGCAGTATTTT. Translating it yields CASSFTGPATQYF.